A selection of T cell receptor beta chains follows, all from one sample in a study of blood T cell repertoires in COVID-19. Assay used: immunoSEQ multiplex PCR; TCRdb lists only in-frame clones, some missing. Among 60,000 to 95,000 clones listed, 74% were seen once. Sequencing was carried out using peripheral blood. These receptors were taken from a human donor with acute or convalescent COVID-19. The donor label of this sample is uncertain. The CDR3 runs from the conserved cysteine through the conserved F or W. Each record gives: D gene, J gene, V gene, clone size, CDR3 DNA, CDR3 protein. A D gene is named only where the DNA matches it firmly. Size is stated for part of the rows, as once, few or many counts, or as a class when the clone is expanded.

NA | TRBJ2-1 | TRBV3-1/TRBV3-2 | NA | TGTGCCAGCAGCCTAACAGGCAATGAGCAGTTCTTC | CASSLTGNEQFF
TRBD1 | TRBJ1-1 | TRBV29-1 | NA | TGCAGCTTCAGGGGGACTGAAGCTTTCTTT | CSFRGTEAFF
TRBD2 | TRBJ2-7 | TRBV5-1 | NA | TGCGCCAGCATGGGCCTAGCGGGAGGGCCGGGAGAGCAGTACTTC | CASMGLAGGPGEQYF
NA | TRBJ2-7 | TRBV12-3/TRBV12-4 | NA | TGTGCCAGCACCAGGGACAACTCCTACGAGCAGTACTTC | CASTRDNSYEQYF
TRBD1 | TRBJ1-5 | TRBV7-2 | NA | TGTGCCAGCAGCCCGGAACAGGGGTTCAATCAGCCCCAGCATTTT | CASSPEQGFNQPQHF
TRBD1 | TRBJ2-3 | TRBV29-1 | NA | TGCAGCGTCGCACAGGGGGCCGATACGCAGTATTTT | CSVAQGADTQYF
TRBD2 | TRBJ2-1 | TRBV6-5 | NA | TGTGCCAGCAGTTCAAGGACTAGCGGAGGGTACAATGAGCAGTTCTTC | CASSSRTSGGYNEQFF
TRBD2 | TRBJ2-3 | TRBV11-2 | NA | TGTGCCAGCAGCTTAGATCCGGCGGGCGGGGGGGCCGCAGATACGCAGTATTTT | CASSLDPAGGGAADTQYF
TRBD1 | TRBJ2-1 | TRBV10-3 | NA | TGTGCCATCAGGCCGACAGGGCGGAATGAGCAGTTCTTC | CAIRPTGRNEQFF
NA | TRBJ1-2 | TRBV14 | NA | TGTGCCAGCAGCCGCGACAGGCGTTATGGCTACACCTTC | CASSRDRRYGYTF
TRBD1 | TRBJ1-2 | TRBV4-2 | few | TGTGCCAGCAGCCAATGGGGGACCGGGACAGGGGAGGTTGGCTACACCTTC | CASSQWGTGTGEVGYTF
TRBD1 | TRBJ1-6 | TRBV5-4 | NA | TGTGCCAGCAGCCTGCAGGGGGCGAGGTCCTATAATTCACCCCTCCACTTT | CASSLQGARSYNSPLHF
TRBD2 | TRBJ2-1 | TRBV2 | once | TGTGCCAGTTCGATAGCGGGAAATACCTACAATGAGCAGTTCTTC | CASSIAGNTYNEQFF
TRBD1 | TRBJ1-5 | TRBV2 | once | TGTGCCAGCAGTGATCAGGGGGGCGCTTGGCAGCCCCAGCATTTT | CASSDQGGAWQPQHF
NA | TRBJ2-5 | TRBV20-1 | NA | TGCAGCCACGCAAGGGGTGGCCAGTACTTC | CSHARGGQYF
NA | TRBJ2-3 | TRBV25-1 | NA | TGTGCCAGCAGTGGCTCTGGCCCGCAGGTTGAGCAGTATTTT | CASSGSGPQVEQYF
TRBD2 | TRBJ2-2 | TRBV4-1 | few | TGCGCCAGCAGCCACTACGGACTAGCGGGGGGGCACCCCACCGGGGAGCTGTTTTTT | CASSHYGLAGGHPTGELFF
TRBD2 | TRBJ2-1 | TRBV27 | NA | TGTGCCAGCAGTTCACCAGCGGGAGGAGGAGCTGAGCAGTTCTTC | CASSSPAGGGAEQFF
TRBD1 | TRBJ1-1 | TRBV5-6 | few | TGTGCCAGCAGCTCTCCCCCGGGACAGGGGGAGGTCACTGAAGCTTTCTTT | CASSSPPGQGEVTEAFF
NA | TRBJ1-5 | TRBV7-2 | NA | TGTGCCAGCAGCTTCGGCAGGGAACAGCCCCAGCATTTT | CASSFGREQPQHF
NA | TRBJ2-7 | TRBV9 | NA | TGTGCCAGCAGCGTCAGAAGCGAACCCTACGAGCAGTACTTC | CASSVRSEPYEQYF
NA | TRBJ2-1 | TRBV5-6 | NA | TGTGCCAGCAGCTTGCCCCTACTAGGTTCCGAGCAGTTCTTC | CASSLPLLGSEQFF
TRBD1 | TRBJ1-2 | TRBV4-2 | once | TGTGCCAGCAGCCAATTAGGACAGGGCTATGGCTACACCTTC | CASSQLGQGYGYTF
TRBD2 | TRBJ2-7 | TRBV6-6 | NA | TGTGCCAGCAGTCCCCTAGCGGGTGCCTCCTACGAGCAGTACTTC | CASSPLAGASYEQYF
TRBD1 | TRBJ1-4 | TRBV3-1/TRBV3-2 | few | TGTGCCAGCAGCCAGGACAGGGGAAGGAGTGAAAAACTGTTTTTT | CASSQDRGRSEKLFF
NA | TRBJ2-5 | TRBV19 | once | TGTGCCAGTAGTTTAGCCGGGATGGAGACCCAGTACTTC | CASSLAGMETQYF
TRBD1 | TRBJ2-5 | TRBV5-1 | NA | TGCGCCAGCAGCTTGGAGGGACAGGGCGCGGGGACCCAGTACTTC | CASSLEGQGAGTQYF
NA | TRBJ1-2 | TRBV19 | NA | TGTGCCAGTAGTCCTTCCAAGGGAGACCCCTATGGCTACACCTTC | CASSPSKGDPYGYTF
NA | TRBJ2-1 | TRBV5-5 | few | TGTGCCAGCAGCAGCCTGACAGTCGGTGAGCAGTTCTTC | CASSSLTVGEQFF
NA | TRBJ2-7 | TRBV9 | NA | TGTGCCAGCAGCGTAGCCGCCAGCTCCTACGAGCAGTACTTC | CASSVAASSYEQYF
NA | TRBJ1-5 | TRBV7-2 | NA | TGTGCCAGCAGCTTAGCGGGCGGGAATCAGCCCCAGCATTTT | CASSLAGGNQPQHF
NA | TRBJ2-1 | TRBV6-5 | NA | TGTGCCAGCAGTTACACGCCTTACGACGGGAGGCAGTTCTTC | CASSYTPYDGRQFF
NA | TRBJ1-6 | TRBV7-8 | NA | TGTGCCAGCAGGGGGGCCTTACAACTCCATAATTCACCCCTCCACTTT | CASRGALQLHNSPLHF
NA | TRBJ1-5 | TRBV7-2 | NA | TGTGCCAGCAGCTCCGTGGAGGGACAGCCCCAGCATTTT | CASSSVEGQPQHF
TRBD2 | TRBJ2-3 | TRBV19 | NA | TGTGCCAGTAGTATGGGACTAGCGGTACTCACAGATACGCAGTATTTT | CASSMGLAVLTDTQYF
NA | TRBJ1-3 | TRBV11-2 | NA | TGTGCCAGCAGCTTAGTCTTAGCCGGAAACACCATATATTTT | CASSLVLAGNTIYF
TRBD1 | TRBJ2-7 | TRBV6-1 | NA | TGTGCCAGCAGTGAAGAACTGCCGACAGGGCCGTACGAGCAGTACTTC | CASSEELPTGPYEQYF
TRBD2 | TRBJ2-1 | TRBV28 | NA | TGTGCCAGCAGAGGGAGCAGCGGGAGTGGGGATGAGCAGTTCTTC | CASRGSSGSGDEQFF
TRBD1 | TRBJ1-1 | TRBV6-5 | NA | TGTGCCAGCAGTTATACAGGGGGCTATACTGAAGCTTTCTTT | CASSYTGGYTEAFF
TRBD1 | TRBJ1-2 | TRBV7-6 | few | TGTGCCAGCAGCTTACGCCCCCGGACAGGGGGCGATGGCTACACCTTC | CASSLRPRTGGDGYTF